This T cell receptor beta chain came from a study of CD4 T cells in relation to SARS-CoV-2 and coronaviruses. Background on the study: TCR beta CDR3s were sequenced after 10-day antigen culture of PBMCs. Study outcomes and limitations: Monoreactive clones expanded significantly more to SARS-CoV-2 than crossreactive clones did. Approximately 65% of donors had memory CD4+ clonotypes crossrecognizing SARS-CoV-2 and common cold coronavirus spike.

In germline, CDR1 is LNHDA, CDR2 SQIVND (reference sequence). The CDR3 runs 18 residues. V was cut by 6 bases and J by 0 bases, with 18 bases left in between. Profiled with immunoSEQ multiplex PCR; TCRdb holds only in-frame clones, not every one. The sample gives 30,000 to 45,000 clones, roughly four fifths of which show up once; 6.6% is in the top ten. For 10 days, 85,000 to 100,000 sorted CD4+ cells grew with T cell-depleted PBMCs and CEF. For this clone: Its antigen is not identified.

Input material: naive CD4+ T cells from PBMCs, cultured in vitro. Indicated subset: naive CD4+ T cells isolated by negative enrichment. The chain joins TRBV19 to TRBJ2-6; either TRBD1 or TRBD2 may supply D (7 bases each). This TCR derives from an adult with COVID-19. The CDR3 spells CASSAQGRGVSGANVLTF. DNA of the CDR3: TGTGCCAGTAGCGCACAGGGGAGGGGGGTCTCTGGGGCCAACGTCCTGACTTTC.